This TCR beta chain was recovered during a study of blood T cells in healthy people across ages. The people who gave samples were healthy Caucasians from Russia, aged roughly 6 to 100. There were at least 5 micrograms of total RNA extracted from every sample. PCR was performed a second time for roughly 7 to 12 cycles using a sample-barcoded 5' primer and a J-beta primer mix. Using its own MiXCR run on the 5' RACE reads, TCRdb lists one record per CDR3 protein. The sample holds about 800,000 distinct CDR3 sequences, around 50% seen once. This clonotype was seen more than once but under ten times. Material for sequencing was blood. This sequence originates from a man older than 75 in good health.

The CDR3 reads CSVAATARETQYF. Here the CDR3 DNA reads TGCAGCGTTGCCGCGACGGCCCGAGAGACCCAGTACTTC. The chain is built from TRBV29-1 and TRBJ2-5; D unresolved. The V gene's germline CDR1 is SQVTM and CDR2 ANQGSEA. This CDR3 has 13 residues. V lost 4 bases and J lost 4, with 13 bases in between. Supplemented by reference TRBV29-1 and TRBJ2-5, the full variable domain reads SAVISQKPSRDICQRGTSLTIQCQVDSQVTMMFWYRQQPGQSLTLIATANQGSEATYESGFVIDKFPISRPNLTFSTLTVSNMSPEDSSIYLCSVAATARETQYFGPGTRLLVL.